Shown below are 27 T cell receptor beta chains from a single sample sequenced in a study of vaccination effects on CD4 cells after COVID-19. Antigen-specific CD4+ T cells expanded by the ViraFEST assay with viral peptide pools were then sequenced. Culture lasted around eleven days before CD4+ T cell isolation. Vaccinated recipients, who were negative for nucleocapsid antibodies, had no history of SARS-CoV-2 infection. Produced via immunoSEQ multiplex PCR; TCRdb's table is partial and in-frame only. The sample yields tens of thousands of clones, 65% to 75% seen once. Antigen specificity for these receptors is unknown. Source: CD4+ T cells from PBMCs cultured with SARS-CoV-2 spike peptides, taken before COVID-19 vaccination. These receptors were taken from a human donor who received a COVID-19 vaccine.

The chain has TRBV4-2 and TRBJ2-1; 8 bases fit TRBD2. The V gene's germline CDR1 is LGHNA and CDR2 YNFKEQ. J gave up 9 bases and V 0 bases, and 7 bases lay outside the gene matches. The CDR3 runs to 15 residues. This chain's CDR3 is CASSQDSGGASEQFF. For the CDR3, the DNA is TGTGCCAGCAGCCAAGACTCCGGGGGGGCAAGTGAGCAGTTCTTC.

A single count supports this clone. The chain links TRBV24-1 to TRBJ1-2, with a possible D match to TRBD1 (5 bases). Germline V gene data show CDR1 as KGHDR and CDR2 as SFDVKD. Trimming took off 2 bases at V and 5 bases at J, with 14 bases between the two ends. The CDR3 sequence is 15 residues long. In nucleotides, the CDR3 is TGTGCCACCAGTGATTCATTGGGGACTGATTATGGCTACACCTTC. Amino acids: CATSDSLGTDYGYTF.

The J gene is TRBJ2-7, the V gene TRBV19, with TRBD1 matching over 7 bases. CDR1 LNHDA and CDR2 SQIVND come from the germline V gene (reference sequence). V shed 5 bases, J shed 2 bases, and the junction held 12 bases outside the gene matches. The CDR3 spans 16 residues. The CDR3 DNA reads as TGTGCCAGTAGTTCGGCAGGGGGAACAACCCCCTACGAGCAGTACTTC. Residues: CASSSAGGTTPYEQYF.

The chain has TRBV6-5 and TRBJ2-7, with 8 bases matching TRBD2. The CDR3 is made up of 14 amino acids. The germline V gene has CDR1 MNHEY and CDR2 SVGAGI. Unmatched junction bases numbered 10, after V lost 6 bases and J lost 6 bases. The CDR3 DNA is TGTGCCAGCAGACGTGGACTAGCTTTTCCCGAGCAGTACTTC. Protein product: CASRRGLAFPEQYF.

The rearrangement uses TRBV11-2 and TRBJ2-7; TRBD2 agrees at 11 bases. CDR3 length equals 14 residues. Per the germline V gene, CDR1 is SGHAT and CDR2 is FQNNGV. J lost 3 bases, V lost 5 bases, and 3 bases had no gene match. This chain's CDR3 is CASSILAGVYEQYF. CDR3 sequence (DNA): TGTGCCAGCAGCATACTAGCGGGGGTCTACGAGCAGTACTTC.

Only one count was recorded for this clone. The CDR3 nucleotides are TGTGCCATCAGTGAGTCGCCGGACACCTACAATGAGCAGTTCTTC. Translating it yields CAISESPDTYNEQFF. The chain joins TRBV10-3 to TRBJ2-1, with D perhaps TRBD1 (5 bases). With 0 bases removed from V and 2 bases from J, the gap between germline ends came to 8 bases. The CDR3 spans 15 residues. CDR1 ENHRY and CDR2 SYGVKD come from the germline V gene.

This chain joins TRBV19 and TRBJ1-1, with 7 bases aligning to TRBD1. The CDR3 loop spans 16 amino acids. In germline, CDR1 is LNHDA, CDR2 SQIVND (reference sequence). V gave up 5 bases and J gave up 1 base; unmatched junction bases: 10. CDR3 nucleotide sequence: TGTGCCAGTAGTCTCAATCCGGGACAGTCGAACACTGAAGCTTTCTTT. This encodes CASSLNPGQSNTEAFF.

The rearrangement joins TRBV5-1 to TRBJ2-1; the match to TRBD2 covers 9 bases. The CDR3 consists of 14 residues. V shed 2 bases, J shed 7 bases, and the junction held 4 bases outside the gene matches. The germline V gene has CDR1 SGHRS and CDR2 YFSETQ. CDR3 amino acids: CASSFGGGGNEQFF. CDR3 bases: TGCGCCAGCAGCTTCGGCGGGGGGGGTAATGAGCAGTTCTTC.

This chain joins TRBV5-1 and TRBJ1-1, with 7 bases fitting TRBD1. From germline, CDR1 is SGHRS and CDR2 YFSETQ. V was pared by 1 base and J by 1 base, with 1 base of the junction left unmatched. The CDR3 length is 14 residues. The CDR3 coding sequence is TGCGCCAGCAGCTTGAGGACAGGGAACACTGAAGCTTTCTTT. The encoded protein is CASSLRTGNTEAFF.

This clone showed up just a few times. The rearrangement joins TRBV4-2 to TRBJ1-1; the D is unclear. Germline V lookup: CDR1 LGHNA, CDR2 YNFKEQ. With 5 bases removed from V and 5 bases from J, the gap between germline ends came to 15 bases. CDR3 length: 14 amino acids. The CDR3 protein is CASSSGPIGTEAFF. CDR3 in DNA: TGTGCCAGCAGCTCTGGGCCCATTGGGACTGAAGCTTTCTTT.

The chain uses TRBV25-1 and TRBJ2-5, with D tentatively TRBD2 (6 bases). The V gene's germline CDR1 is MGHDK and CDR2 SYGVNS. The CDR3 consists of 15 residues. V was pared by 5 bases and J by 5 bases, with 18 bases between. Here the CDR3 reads CASSQKPGGRETQYF. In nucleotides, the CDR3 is TGTGCCAGCAGTCAGAAACCCGGGGGACGCGAGACCCAGTACTTC. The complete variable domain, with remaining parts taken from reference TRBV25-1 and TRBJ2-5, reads EADIYQTPRYLVIGTGKKITLECSQTMGHDKMYWYQQDPGMELHLIHYSYGVNSTEKGDLSSESTVSRIRTEHFPLTLESARPSHTSQYLCASSQKPGGRETQYFGPGTRLLVL.

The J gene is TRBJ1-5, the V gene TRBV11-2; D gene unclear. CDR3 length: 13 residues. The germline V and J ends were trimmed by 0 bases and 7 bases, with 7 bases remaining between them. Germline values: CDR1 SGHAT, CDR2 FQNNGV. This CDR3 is CASSLDPGQPQHF. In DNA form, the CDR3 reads TGTGCCAGCAGCTTAGACCCCGGCCAGCCCCAGCATTTT.

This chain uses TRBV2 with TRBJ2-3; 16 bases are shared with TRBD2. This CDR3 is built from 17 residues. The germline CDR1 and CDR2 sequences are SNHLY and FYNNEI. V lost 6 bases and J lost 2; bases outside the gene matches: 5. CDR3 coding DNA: TGTGCCAGCAGGGGGACTAGCGGGGGGGGATACACAGATACGCAGTATTTT. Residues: CASRGTSGGGYTDTQYF.

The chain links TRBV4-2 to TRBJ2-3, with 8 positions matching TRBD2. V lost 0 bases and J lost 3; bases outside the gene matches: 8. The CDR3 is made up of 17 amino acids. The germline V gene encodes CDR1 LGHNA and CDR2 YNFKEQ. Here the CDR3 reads CASSQDRGGPLTDTQYF. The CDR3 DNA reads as TGTGCCAGCAGCCAAGATCGGGGGGGTCCTCTGACAGATACGCAGTATTTT.

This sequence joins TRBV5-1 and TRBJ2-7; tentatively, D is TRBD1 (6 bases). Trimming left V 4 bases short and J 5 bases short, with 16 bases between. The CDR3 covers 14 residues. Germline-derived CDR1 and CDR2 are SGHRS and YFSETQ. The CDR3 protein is CASSATGTGNEQYF. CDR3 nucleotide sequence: TGCGCCAGCAGCGCCACAGGGACGGGAAACGAGCAGTACTTC.

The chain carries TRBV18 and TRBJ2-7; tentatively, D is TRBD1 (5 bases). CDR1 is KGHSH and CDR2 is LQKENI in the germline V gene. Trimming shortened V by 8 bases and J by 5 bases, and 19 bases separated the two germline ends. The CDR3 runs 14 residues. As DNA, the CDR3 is TGTGCCAGCCGACCGTCGTTGGGGCGCGACGAGCAGTACTTC. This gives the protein CASRPSLGRDEQYF.

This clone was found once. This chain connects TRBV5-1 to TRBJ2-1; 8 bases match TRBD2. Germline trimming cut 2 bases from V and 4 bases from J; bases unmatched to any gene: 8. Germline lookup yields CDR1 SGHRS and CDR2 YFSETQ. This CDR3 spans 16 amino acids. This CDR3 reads CASSFSILAEYNEQFF. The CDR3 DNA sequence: TGCGCCAGCAGCTTTAGTATACTAGCGGAGTACAATGAGCAGTTCTTC.

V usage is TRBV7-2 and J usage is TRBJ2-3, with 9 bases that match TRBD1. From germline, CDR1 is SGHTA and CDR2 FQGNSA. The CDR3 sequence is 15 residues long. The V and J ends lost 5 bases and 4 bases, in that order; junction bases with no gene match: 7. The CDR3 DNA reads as TGTGCCAGCAGCCCTAGGGGACAGGGCCCAGATACGCAGTATTTT. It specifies CASSPRGQGPDTQYF.

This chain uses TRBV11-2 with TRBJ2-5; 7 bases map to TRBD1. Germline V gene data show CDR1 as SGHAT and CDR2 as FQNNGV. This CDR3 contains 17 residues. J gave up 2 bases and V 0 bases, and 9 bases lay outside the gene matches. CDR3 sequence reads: CASSLDWVGTAQETQYF. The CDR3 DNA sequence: TGTGCCAGCAGCTTAGATTGGGTTGGGACAGCACAAGAGACCCAGTACTTC.

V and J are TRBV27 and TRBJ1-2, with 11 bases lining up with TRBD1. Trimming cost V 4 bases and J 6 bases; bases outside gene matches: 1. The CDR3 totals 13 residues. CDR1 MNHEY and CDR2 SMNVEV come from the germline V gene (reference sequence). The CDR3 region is CASSWTGGNGYTF. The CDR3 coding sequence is TGTGCCAGCAGTTGGACAGGGGGCAATGGCTACACCTTC.

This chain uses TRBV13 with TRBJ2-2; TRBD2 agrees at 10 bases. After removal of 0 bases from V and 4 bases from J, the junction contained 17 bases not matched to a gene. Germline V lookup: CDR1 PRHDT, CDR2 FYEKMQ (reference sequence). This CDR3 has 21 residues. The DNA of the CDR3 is TGTGCCAGCAGCTTAGGCTCTTTTGGTTCTAGCGGGAGTCGGGGCACCGGGGAGCTGTTTTTT. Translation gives CASSLGSFGSSGSRGTGELFF.

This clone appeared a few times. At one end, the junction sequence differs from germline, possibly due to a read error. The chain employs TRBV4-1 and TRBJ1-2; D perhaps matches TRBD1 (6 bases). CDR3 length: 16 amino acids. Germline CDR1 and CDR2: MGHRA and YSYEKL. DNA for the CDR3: TGCGCCAGCAGGCAAGGAGGAAACAGGGCCCGCTATGGCTACACCTTC. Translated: CASRQGGNRARYGYTF.

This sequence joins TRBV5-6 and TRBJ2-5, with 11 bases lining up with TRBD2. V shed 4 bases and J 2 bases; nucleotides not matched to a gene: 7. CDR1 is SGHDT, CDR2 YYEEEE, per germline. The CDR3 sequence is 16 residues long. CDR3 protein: CASSGPSGGIQETQYF. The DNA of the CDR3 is TGTGCCAGCAGCGGGCCTAGCGGGGGGATTCAAGAGACCCAGTACTTC.

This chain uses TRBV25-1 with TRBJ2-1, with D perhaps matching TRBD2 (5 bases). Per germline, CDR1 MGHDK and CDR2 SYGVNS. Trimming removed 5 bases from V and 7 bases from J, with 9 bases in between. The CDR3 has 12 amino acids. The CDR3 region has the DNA TGTGCCAGCAGTACACCGGGAAATGAGCAGTTCTTC. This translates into CASSTPGNEQFF.

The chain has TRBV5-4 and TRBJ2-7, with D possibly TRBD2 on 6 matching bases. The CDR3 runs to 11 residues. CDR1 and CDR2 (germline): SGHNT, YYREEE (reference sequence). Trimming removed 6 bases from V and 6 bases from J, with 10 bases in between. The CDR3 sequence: CASMGGGEQYF. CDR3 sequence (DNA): TGTGCCAGCATGGGAGGCGGCGAGCAGTACTTC.

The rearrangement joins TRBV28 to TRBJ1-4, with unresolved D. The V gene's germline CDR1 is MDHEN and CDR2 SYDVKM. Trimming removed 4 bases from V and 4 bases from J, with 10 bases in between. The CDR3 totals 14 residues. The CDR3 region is CASSSTGGNEKLFF. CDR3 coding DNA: TGTGCCAGCAGTTCCACGGGCGGTAATGAAAAACTGTTTTTT.

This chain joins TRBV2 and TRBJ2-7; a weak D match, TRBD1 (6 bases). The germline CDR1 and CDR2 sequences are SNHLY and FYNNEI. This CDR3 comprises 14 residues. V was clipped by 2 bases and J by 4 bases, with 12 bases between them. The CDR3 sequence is CASSENWGRYEQYF. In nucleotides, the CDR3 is TGTGCCAGCAGTGAAAATTGGGGGCGGTACGAGCAGTACTTC.